These 13 T cell receptor beta chains came from one sample sequenced in a study of T cell clusters in autoimmune cytopenias. Each sample's input was 250 ng genomic DNA, roughly 38,000 genome equivalents. Multiplex touch-down PCR amplified TRB using TRB-A and TRB-B pools in one tube. TCRdb re-called the multiplex PCR reads, yielding one record per CDR3 amino acid sequence without DNA. Its table lists about 15,000 distinct CDR3 sequences. Source material: peripheral blood. Every receptor here comes from a human donor with an autoimmune cytopenia or autoimmune hepatitis (not recorded which).

This rearrangement joins TRBV15 to TRBJ2-1; no DNA is available, so the TRBD2 call from TCRdb remains unchecked. This CDR3 region has 14 residues. Germline V gives CDR1 LNHNV, CDR2 YYDKDF (reference sequence). CDR3 loop: CATGAGLSYNEQFF. The full variable domain, rest sourced from reference TRBV15 and TRBJ2-1, is DAMVIQNPRYQVTQFGKPVTLSCSQTLNHNVMYWYQQKSSQAPKLLFHYYDKDFNNEADTPDNFQSRRPNTSFCFLDIRSPGLGDTAMYLCATGAGLSYNEQFFGPGTRLTVL.

The chain joins TRBV19 to TRBJ1-2; lacking DNA, the TRBD1 call made by TCRdb goes unchecked. The germline CDR1 and CDR2 sequences are LNHDA and SQIVND (reference sequence). CDR3 length: 15 amino acids. CDR3 sequence: CASSSGPQANYGYTF.

V and J are TRBV27 and TRBJ1-1; TCRdb calls TRBD1, which cannot be checked without DNA. The CDR3 covers 15 residues. Germline loops: CDR1 MNHEY, CDR2 SMNVEV (reference sequence). CDR3 in amino acids: CASSSGDRLWTEAFF.

This clonotype is classed as medium-sized by frequency. The genes are TRBV30 and TRBJ1-4. This CDR3 is built from 14 residues. Germline CDR1 and CDR2: GTSNPN and SVGIG (reference sequence). CDR3 sequence: CAWSSTAWNEKLFF.

The chain is built from TRBV18 and TRBJ2-2. The CDR3 totals 13 residues. CDR1 is KGHSH and CDR2 is LQKENI in the germline V gene. CDR3 sequence reads: CASSPQDPGELFF.

The chain is built from TRBV7-6 and TRBJ2-3; TCRdb gives TRBD2 as the D gene, but with no DNA this cannot be confirmed. The CDR3 covers 17 residues. Germline V gene sequence: CDR1 SGHVS, CDR2 FNYEAQ. Here the CDR3 reads CASSLVDSGISTDTQYF.

This sequence joins TRBV27 and TRBJ1-1; TCRdb's D call, TRBD1, is unchecked because there is no DNA. The CDR3 sequence is 13 residues long. Germline CDR1 is MNHEY and CDR2 is SMNVEV (reference sequence). The CDR3 loop reads CASSRDRLTEAFF.

The chain is built from TRBV13 and TRBJ1-4. Germline CDR1 and CDR2: PRHDT and FYEKMQ (reference sequence). The CDR3 length is 16 residues. The CDR3 sequence is CASSLGRGGVGEKLFF.

The rearrangement joins TRBV5-1 to TRBJ1-2; the TCRdb call, TRBD1, lacks DNA for checking. The CDR3 loop spans 14 amino acids. Germline CDR1 is SGHRS and CDR2 is YFSETQ. The CDR3 is CASSFGTGLYGYTF.

The CDR3 here is CAWSVSSALGPQHF. The chain joins TRBV30 to TRBJ1-5. The CDR3 runs to 14 residues. Germline CDR1 is GTSNPN and CDR2 is SVGIG (reference sequence).

This CDR3 reads CASSQGILNQPQHF. The rearrangement joins TRBV6-6 to TRBJ1-5; there is no DNA to check the TCRdb D call of TRBD1. This CDR3 comprises 14 residues. Looked up from germline, CDR1 is MNHNY and CDR2 is SVGAGI (reference sequence).

J is TRBJ2-1 and V is TRBV30; the TCRdb call, TRBD1, lacks DNA for checking. Germline lookup yields CDR1 GTSNPN and CDR2 SVGIG (reference sequence). This CDR3 has 14 residues. CDR3: CAWKRGHLYNEQFF.

V and J are TRBV12-3 or TRBV12-4 and TRBJ2-4. This CDR3 comprises 15 residues. CDR3: CASSLAGAAKNIQYF.